The 20 T cell receptor beta chains listed next were all sequenced from one sample in a study of Graves' ophthalmopathy and Graves' hyperthyroidism. Amplification from RNA transcripts yielded the TCR beta CDR3 regions. First-round RT-PCR employed HTBI primers, with a second-round multiplex PCR after it. TCRdb itself ran the multiplex PCR reads through MiXCR, one entry per CDR3 protein. The data contain about half a million distinct CDR3 sequences, 13% to 15% of them singletons. Sequenced input: blood. The receptors shown here come from a woman aged 30 to 39 with Graves' ophthalmopathy.

In this sample, this clonotype turned up many times. V is TRBV27 and J is TRBJ1-5; no clear D. The germline V gene has CDR1 MNHEY and CDR2 SMNVEV (reference sequence). This CDR3 region has 13 residues. V lost 0 bases and J lost 9, with 9 bases in between. CDR3 protein: CASSLSISRPQHF. Written as DNA, the CDR3 is TGTGCCAGCAGTTTATCGATAAGTCGGCCCCAGCATTTT.

This clonotype turned up a few times. The genes are TRBV4-1 and TRBJ2-2; D ambiguous. Germline CDR1 reads MGHRA; CDR2 reads YSYEKL. This CDR3 has 15 amino acids. V was pared by 6 bases and J by 4 bases, with 15 bases between. The CDR3 DNA is TGCGCCAGCAGGCTCCTTTTCTGGGGCACCGGGGAGCTGTTTTTT. Translated: CASRLLFWGTGELFF.

This clonotype was found many times. This chain joins TRBV11-2 and TRBJ2-5, with 9 bases matching TRBD1. Germline CDR1 reads SGHAT; CDR2 reads FQNNGV. Unmatched junction bases numbered 11, after V lost 2 bases and J lost 7 bases. CDR3 length: 16 amino acids. For the CDR3, the DNA is TGTGCCAGCAGCTTATCAAGGACAGGGGTCGGTTCGACCCAGTACTTC. Its protein is CASSLSRTGVGSTQYF.

There are many counts of this clonotype. J is TRBJ2-2 and V is TRBV12-3 or TRBV12-4; the D gene could be TRBD1 or TRBD2 (6 bases each). The CDR3 spans 14 residues. Trimming cost V 2 bases and J 4 bases, with 8 bases left between them. The CDR3 spells CASSLKGGTGELFF. The CDR3, as DNA: TGTGCCAGCAGTTTAAAGGGGGGCACCGGGGAGCTGTTTTTT.

The genes are TRBV7-3 and TRBJ2-2; 11 nucleotides align to TRBD2. This CDR3 region has 17 residues. Trimming cost V 5 bases and J 7 bases; bases outside gene matches: 12. From germline, CDR1 is SGHTA and CDR2 FQGTGA. Here the CDR3 reads CASSTSTSGRSGGELFF. As DNA, the CDR3 is TGTGCCAGCAGCACTTCAACTAGCGGGAGAAGTGGCGGGGAGCTGTTTTTT.

The genes are TRBV28 and TRBJ1-3; 8 bases align to TRBD1. Germline values: CDR1 MDHEN, CDR2 SYDVKM. This CDR3 is built from 17 residues. V shed 3 bases, J shed 5 bases, and the junction held 12 bases outside the gene matches. In DNA form, the CDR3 reads TGTGCCAGCAGTTTCTTTTATGACAGGGGACAGAGAAACACCATATATTTT. Protein sequence: CASSFFYDRGQRNTIYF.

This clonotype was seen repeatedly, ten times or more. The V gene is TRBV13, the J gene TRBJ2-2; the D is unclear. The ends were cut back, 3 bases at V and 0 bases at J, with 11 bases in the middle. Germline V CDR1 and CDR2: PRHDT, FYEKMQ (reference sequence). This CDR3 is built from 16 residues. The CDR3 sequence is CASSFFRIANTGELFF. The DNA of the CDR3 is TGTGCCAGCAGCTTTTTCCGAATCGCGAACACCGGGGAGCTGTTTTTT.

For this clonotype: This may be a read error, as it is one base from a much larger clone. The rearrangement links TRBV28 to TRBJ2-7, with a tentative D call TRBD1 (5 bases). The CDR3 has 14 amino acids. Trimming took 3 bases from V and 5 from J, leaving 14 bases between them. Germline V gene sequence: CDR1 MDHEN, CDR2 SYDVKM. CDR3: CASSFGGQTHEQYF. The DNA for the CDR3 is TGTGCCAGCAGTTTCGGCGGACAAACCCACGAGCAGTACTTC.

The J gene is TRBJ2-2, the V gene TRBV24-1, with TRBD1 identical over 10 bases. Germline V CDR1 and CDR2: KGHDR, SFDVKD. V gave up 5 bases and J gave up 7 bases; unmatched junction bases: 9. The CDR3 is 16 amino acids. The CDR3: CATSGGQGLNRGELFF. As DNA, the CDR3 is TGTGCCACCAGTGGGGGACAGGGGCTCAACCGCGGGGAGCTGTTTTTT.

The sample holds many counts of this clonotype. The chain uses TRBV7-6 and TRBJ1-6; 7 bases are a match to TRBD1. Losses at the gene ends were 5 bases for V and 9 bases for J; bases not matched to a gene: 4. The CDR3 sequence is 13 residues long. Per the germline V gene, CDR1 is SGHVS and CDR2 is FNYEAQ. CDR3 loop: CASSPGDSSPLHF. The CDR3 bases are TGTGCCAGCAGCCCCGGGGACAGTTCACCCCTCCACTTT. The whole variable domain, filled in from reference TRBV7-6 and TRBJ1-6, reads GAGVSQSPRYKVTKRGQDVALRCDPISGHVSLYWYRQALGQGPEFLTYFNYEAQQDKSGLPNDRFSAERPEGSISTLTIQRTEQRDSAMYRCASSPGDSSPLHFGNGTRLTVT.

The V call is TRBV5-1, the J call TRBJ2-1; a possible D gene is TRBD2 (5 bases). There are 15 residues in the CDR3. Germline values: CDR1 SGHRS, CDR2 YFSETQ. Trimming cost V 4 bases and J 5 bases, with 16 bases left between them. The CDR3 region is CASSVLAGHDNEQFF. The CDR3 DNA reads as TGCGCCAGCAGCGTCTTGGCGGGCCACGACAATGAGCAGTTCTTC.

The table lists this clonotype with many counts. This chain connects TRBV6-1 to TRBJ2-7; D perhaps matches TRBD1 (5 bases). Trimming left V 6 bases short and J 3 bases short, with 21 bases between. The CDR3 extends over 16 amino acids. Germline V gene data show CDR1 as MNHNS and CDR2 as SASEGT. The chain's CDR3 is CASRRGEDTRYYEQYF. CDR3 DNA: TGTGCCAGCAGAAGGGGTGAGGACACCCGCTACTACGAGCAGTACTTC.

This clonotype was picked up many times. The rearrangement links TRBV15 to TRBJ2-7, with 12 bases lining up with TRBD1. This CDR3 contains 14 residues. Trimming cost V 5 bases and J 6 bases; bases outside gene matches: 5. Germline V gene data show CDR1 as LNHNV and CDR2 as YYDKDF (reference sequence). The CDR3 coding sequence is TGTGCCACCAGCGACCGGGACAGGGGGCGCGAGCAGTACTTC. Residues: CATSDRDRGREQYF.

As concerns this clonotype: Mismatch with germline at one junction end may stem from a read error. The V gene is TRBV4-3, the J gene TRBJ2-7, with D unresolved. The germline gives CDR1 LGHNA, CDR2 YSLEER. The CDR3 spans 14 residues. The CDR3 protein is CASNQESTGLVQYF. The CDR3 nucleotides read TGCGCCAGCAACCAAGAATCCACGGGCTTGGTGCAGTACTTC.

This clonotype was seen many times. The CDR3 nucleotides are TGTGCCAGCAGTTTAGCCACTTTATCCCAGGAACAACACACCGGGGAGCTGTTTTTT. Protein product: CASSLATLSQEQHTGELFF. The chain uses TRBV28 and TRBJ2-2; no definite D call. CDR1 is MDHEN and CDR2 is SYDVKM in the germline V gene. The CDR3 runs 19 residues. The V gene lost 2 bases and the J gene lost 3 bases, with 22 bases spanning the gap.

Ten or more counts support this clonotype. This chain joins TRBV15 and TRBJ2-7; 8 bases are a match to TRBD2. Germline CDR1 is LNHNV and CDR2 is YYDKDF (reference sequence). This CDR3 spans 16 amino acids. The CDR3 loop reads CDTPEREGRGVYEQYF. CDR3 sequence (DNA): TGTGATACACCGGAACGGGAGGGCCGTGGGGTCTACGAGCAGTACTTC.

In this sample, this clonotype turned up many times. The rearrangement joins TRBV6-4 to TRBJ2-7; tentatively, D is TRBD1 (5 bases). The CDR3 length is 15 residues. Trimming left V 6 bases short and J 1 base short, with 16 bases between. Germline V lookup: CDR1 MRHNA, CDR2 SNTAGT. CDR3 coding DNA: TGTGCCAGCAGGGGGATTGACAGCAAGTCCTACGAGCAGTACTTC. Translating gives CASRGIDSKSYEQYF.

This clonotype has at least ten counts. The CDR3 DNA sequence: TGTGCCTGGAGTGTACTTAGCTCCTATAATTCACCCCTCCACTTT. Amino acids: CAWSVLSSYNSPLHF. V is TRBV30 and J is TRBJ1-6; D ambiguous. The CDR3 is 15 amino acids. Germline lookup yields CDR1 GTSNPN and CDR2 SVGIG (reference sequence). V lost 0 bases and J 0 bases, leaving 6 bases between the germline ends.

The table lists this clonotype with many counts. This sequence joins TRBV29-1 and TRBJ1-1, with no clear D. This CDR3 has 10 residues. Germline-derived CDR1 and CDR2 are SQVTM and ANQGSEA. Trimming left V 7 bases short and J 7 bases short, with 10 bases between. The CDR3 region is CSGPDDEAFF. CDR3 nucleotide sequence: TGCAGCGGCCCGGACGATGAAGCTTTCTTT.

This clonotype was seen a few times. The V gene is TRBV5-1, the J gene TRBJ2-2, with D unclear. The V gene lost 2 bases and the J gene lost 1 base, with 12 bases spanning the gap. This CDR3 is built from 16 residues. CDR1 is SGHRS and CDR2 is YFSETQ in the germline V gene. The CDR3 DNA follows: TGCGCCAGCAGCTTCTGGGCGACCCAGAACACCGGGGAGCTGTTTTTT. It encodes CASSFWATQNTGELFF.